One and the same sample provided the 21 T cell receptor beta chains below, sequenced in a study of STAT3 mutations in large granular lymphocyte leukemia. Clones were sequenced by immunoSEQ multiplex PCR, and TCRdb holds only the in-frame ones, with some missing. The data hold approximately 27,000 clones, with around 80% observed a single time. These receptors lack a known antigen. Whole-study results and caveats: In T-cell large granular lymphocyte leukemia, about half of patients showed multiple immunodominant subclonotypes.

The sample was peripheral blood mononuclear cells. The receptors were sampled from a woman aged 45-65 years with T-cell large granular lymphocyte leukemia. Some clones in this sample may be carry-over from other donors' samples.

The chain couples TRBV5-1 to TRBJ1-3; D call uncertain. CDR1 is SGHRS, CDR2 YFSETQ, per germline. Trimming pared 2 bases from V and 4 bases from J, leaving 7 bases between. The CDR3 spans 13 residues. For the CDR3, the DNA is TGCGCCAGCAGCTTTGAGAAGGGAAACACCATATATTTT. Translating gives CASSFEKGNTIYF.

The rearrangement joins TRBV29-1 to TRBJ2-3; 10 bases match TRBD2. CDR1 is SQVTM and CDR2 is ANQGSEA in the germline V gene. The trim removed 4 bases at V and 6 bases at J, leaving 4 bases unmatched. The CDR3 loop spans 13 amino acids. The CDR3 bases are TGCAGCGTTGTTCGGACTAGCGGTGATACGCAGTATTTT. This sequence encodes CSVVRTSGDTQYF.

This clone was counted a single time. V usage is TRBV28 and J usage is TRBJ2-7; perhaps D is TRBD1 or TRBD2 (7 bases each). Looked up from germline, CDR1 is MDHEN and CDR2 is SYDVKM. V was clipped by 5 bases and J by 4 bases, with 15 bases between them. This CDR3 is 14 amino acids long. The CDR3: CASSLSGGAYEQYF. For the CDR3, the DNA is TGTGCCAGCAGTCTCTCAGGGGGGGCTTACGAGCAGTACTTC.

This clone occurred once. This sequence joins TRBV7-2 and TRBJ2-7; 10 bases match TRBD2. CDR1 SGHTA and CDR2 FQGNSA come from the germline V gene. The CDR3 runs 16 residues. V gave up 5 bases and J gave up 1 base; unmatched junction bases: 8. CDR3 sequence reads: CASSPGIAGGSYEQYF. The CDR3 coding sequence is TGTGCCAGCAGCCCTGGGATAGCGGGAGGTTCCTACGAGCAGTACTTC.

This clone was found once. The J gene is TRBJ1-1, the V gene TRBV7-9; tentative D call: TRBD1 (5 bases). Germline lookup yields CDR1 SEHNR and CDR2 FQNEAQ (reference sequence). The V end lost 0 bases, the J end lost 1 base, and 9 bases lay between the germline ends. The CDR3 extends over 15 amino acids. CDR3 loop: CASSLAGRENTEAFF. The DNA of the CDR3 is TGTGCCAGCAGCTTAGCAGGCAGGGAGAACACTGAAGCTTTCTTT.

The chain joins TRBV4-1 to TRBJ1-3; D possibly corresponds to TRBD1 (5 bases). The CDR3 consists of 17 residues. Germline V lookup: CDR1 MGHRA, CDR2 YSYEKL. Trimming stripped 0 bases from V and 0 bases from J, with 12 bases between. The CDR3 DNA follows: TGCGCCAGCAGCCAAGACAGGGCGTGGAACTCTGGAAACACCATATATTTT. This translates into CASSQDRAWNSGNTIYF.

The chain recombines TRBV28 with TRBJ1-2; D not certain. Germline V lookup: CDR1 MDHEN, CDR2 SYDVKM. The CDR3 sequence is 12 residues long. Trimming left V 3 bases short and J 8 bases short, with 10 bases between. Written as DNA, the CDR3 is TGTGCCAGCAGTTTGTTTGCTGGGGGCTACACCTTC. Amino acids: CASSLFAGGYTF.

This chain connects TRBV28 to TRBJ2-2; D ambiguous. CDR3 size: 12 residues. Germline V gives CDR1 MDHEN, CDR2 SYDVKM. The V gene lost 5 bases and the J gene lost 3 bases, with 4 bases spanning the gap. In DNA form, the CDR3 reads TGTGCCAGCAGTCATGACACCGGGGAGCTGTTTTTT. Amino acid sequence: CASSHDTGELFF.

This clone was seen a handful of times. The chain uses TRBV4-3 and TRBJ2-2; D remains unclear. CDR3 size: 17 residues. Trimming took 1 base from V and 1 from J, leaving 13 bases between them. Germline-derived CDR1 and CDR2 are LGHNA and YSLEER. CDR3 DNA: TGCGCCAGCAGCCAAGGTTTAAGGGCAGGGAACACCGGGGAGCTGTTTTTT. Translation: CASSQGLRAGNTGELFF.

This clone was found once. This sequence joins TRBV5-1 and TRBJ1-1; the D is unclear. The CDR3 is 13 amino acids. Looked up from germline, CDR1 is SGHRS and CDR2 is YFSETQ. V lost 4 bases, J lost 1 base, and 8 bases lay in between. The CDR3 loop is CASSVGPNTEAFF. The CDR3 DNA reads as TGCGCCAGCAGCGTCGGGCCGAACACTGAAGCTTTCTTT.

The rearrangement links TRBV7-2 to TRBJ1-1, with D maybe TRBD1 (5 bases). Trimming cost V 8 bases and J 1 base, with 20 bases left between them. CDR3 length: 16 residues. Germline V gene sequence: CDR1 SGHTA, CDR2 FQGNSA. CDR3 nucleotide sequence: TGTGCCAGCGGCTCGAATAGGGGCAGGCCGAACACTGAAGCTTTCTTT. It encodes CASGSNRGRPNTEAFF.

The gene calls are TRBV6-6 and TRBJ2-7; D unclear. Germline V gene sequence: CDR1 MNHNY, CDR2 SVGAGI (reference sequence). Trimming cost V 4 bases and J 2 bases, with 12 bases left between them. The CDR3 extends over 14 amino acids. The CDR3 region is CASSSDPGPYEQYF. The CDR3 DNA follows: TGTGCCAGCAGTTCCGATCCTGGGCCCTACGAGCAGTACTTC.

The chain carries TRBV5-1 and TRBJ2-3, with no clear D. CDR3 length: 12 residues. Deletions cut 4 bases from V and 12 bases from J, with 15 bases between. Germline V gene sequence: CDR1 SGHRS, CDR2 YFSETQ. The CDR3 DNA is TGCGCCAGCAGCCACACAAACAAACGACAGTATTTT. Translated, it gives CASSHTNKRQYF.

The chain uses TRBV2 and TRBJ1-5; 9 bases agree with TRBD1. CDR3 length equals 16 residues. The V segment lost 5 bases and the J segment 5 bases; nucleotides outside the gene matches: 10. Germline CDR1 reads SNHLY; CDR2 reads FYNNEI. The CDR3 here is CASSPGTGRLDQPQHF. The CDR3 DNA reads as TGTGCCAGCAGTCCCGGGACAGGGCGGTTGGATCAGCCCCAGCATTTT.

The V gene is TRBV11-1, the J gene TRBJ2-2, with 8 bases aligning to TRBD2. Germline V lookup: CDR1 SGHAT, CDR2 FQDESV (reference sequence). With 5 bases clipped from V and 6 bases from J, the junction kept 8 bases outside the gene matches. The CDR3 contains 15 residues. The CDR3: CASSHAGTRAGELFF. In nucleotides, the CDR3 is TGTGCCAGCAGCCACGCCGGGACTAGGGCCGGGGAGCTGTTTTTT.

This clone was counted once. The rearrangement links TRBV27 to TRBJ2-1; 12 bases are shared with TRBD2. The germline CDR1 and CDR2 sequences are MNHEY and SMNVEV (reference sequence). Trimming cost V 5 bases and J 5 bases; bases outside gene matches: 4. CDR3 length: 15 residues. The CDR3 nucleotides read TGTGCCAGCAGTCGGCTAGCGGGAGGGCACAATGAGCAGTTCTTC. Its translation is CASSRLAGGHNEQFF.

V usage is TRBV28 and J usage is TRBJ2-7; D possibly corresponds to TRBD2 (6 bases). The CDR3 extends over 13 amino acids. Deletions cut 7 bases from V and 9 bases from J, with 19 bases between. From germline, CDR1 is MDHEN and CDR2 SYDVKM. This CDR3 is CASTAGRTGRQYF. The DNA of the CDR3 is TGTGCCAGCACCGCAGGTCGCACCGGGAGGCAGTACTTC.

The V call is TRBV15, the J call TRBJ2-7; 10 nucleotides agree with TRBD1. Trimming at V came to 3 bases and at J to 3 bases, leaving 2 bases not matched to a gene. The germline gives CDR1 LNHNV, CDR2 YYDKDF (reference sequence). The CDR3 is 14 residues long. The CDR3 sequence is CATSRDRGIYEQYF. DNA of the CDR3: TGTGCCACCAGCAGGGACAGGGGGATCTACGAGCAGTACTTC. Complete variable domain (other parts from reference TRBV15 and TRBJ2-7): DAMVIQNPRYQVTQFGKPVTLSCSQTLNHNVMYWYQQKSSQAPKLLFHYYDKDFNNEADTPDNFQSRRPNTSFCFLDIRSPGLGDTAMYLCATSRDRGIYEQYFGPGTRLTVT.

The chain carries TRBV29-1 and TRBJ1-2, with TRBD1 matching over 7 bases. Germline V lookup: CDR1 SQVTM, CDR2 ANQGSEA. The CDR3 is 12 amino acids. V trimming: 1 base; J trimming: 8 bases; junction bases outside the gene matches: 4. CDR3 region: CSVEGQGGGYTF. The CDR3 coding sequence is TGCAGCGTTGAAGGTCAGGGGGGCGGCTACACCTTC.

The chain links TRBV15 to TRBJ2-5; 16 bases are shared with TRBD2. The germline CDR1 and CDR2 sequences are LNHNV and YYDKDF (reference sequence). Unmatched junction bases numbered 10, after V lost 1 base and J lost 5 bases. The CDR3 spans 19 residues. CDR3 nucleotides: TGTGCCACCAGCAGAGTTCAGGGACTAGCGGGAGGGCAAGGGGAGACCCAGTACTTC. This codes for CATSRVQGLAGGQGETQYF.

The chain employs TRBV5-4 and TRBJ1-2; TRBD1 is a possible D gene (5 bases). Germline assignment: CDR1 SGHNT and CDR2 YYREEE (reference sequence). V was clipped by 2 bases and J by 7 bases, with 18 bases between them. This CDR3 comprises 15 residues. CDR3 region: CASSFGPGLGGGYTF. The CDR3 DNA is TGTGCCAGCAGCTTTGGTCCAGGGCTCGGAGGTGGCTACACCTTC.